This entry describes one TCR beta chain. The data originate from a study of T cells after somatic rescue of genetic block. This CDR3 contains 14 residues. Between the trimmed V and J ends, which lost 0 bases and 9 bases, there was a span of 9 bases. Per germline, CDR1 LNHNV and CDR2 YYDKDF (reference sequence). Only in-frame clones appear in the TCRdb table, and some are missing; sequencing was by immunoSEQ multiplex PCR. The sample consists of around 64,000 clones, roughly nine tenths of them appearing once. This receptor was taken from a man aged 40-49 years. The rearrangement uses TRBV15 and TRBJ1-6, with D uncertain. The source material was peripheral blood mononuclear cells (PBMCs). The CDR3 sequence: CATSRDNNGSPLHF. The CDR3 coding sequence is TGTGCCACCAGCAGAGATAATAACGGTTCACCCCTCCACTTT.